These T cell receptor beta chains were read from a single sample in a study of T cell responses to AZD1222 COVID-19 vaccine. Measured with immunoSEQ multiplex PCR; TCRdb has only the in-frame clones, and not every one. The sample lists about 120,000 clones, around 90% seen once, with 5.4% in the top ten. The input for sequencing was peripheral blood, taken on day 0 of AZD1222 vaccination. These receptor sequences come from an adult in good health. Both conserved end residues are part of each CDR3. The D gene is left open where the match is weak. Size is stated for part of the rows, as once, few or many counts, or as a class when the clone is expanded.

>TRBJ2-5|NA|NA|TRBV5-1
CASSSGPSPGVETQYF
TGCGCCAGCAGCTCTGGCCCATCACCGGGGGTCGAGACCCAGTACTTC
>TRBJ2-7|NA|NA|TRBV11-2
CASSLVVSPGAPYEQYF
TGTGCCAGCAGCTTAGTGGTTTCCCCAGGGGCTCCCTACGAGCAGTACTTC
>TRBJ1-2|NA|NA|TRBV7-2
CASSTTQDYGYTF
TGTGCCAGCAGCACCACCCAGGACTATGGCTACACCTTC
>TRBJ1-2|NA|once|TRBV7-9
CASNHLRTRYGYTF
TGTGCCAGCAACCACTTGAGAACAAGGTATGGCTACACCTTC
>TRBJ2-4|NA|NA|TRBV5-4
CASSTDPLMSEWRQNIQYF
TGTGCCAGCAGCACCGACCCACTAATGAGCGAGTGGCGACAAAACATTCAGTACTTC
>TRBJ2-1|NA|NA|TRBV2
CASRDGTYNEQFF
TGTGCCAGCAGAGACGGGACTTACAATGAGCAGTTCTTC
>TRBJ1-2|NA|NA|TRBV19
CASSIPGGRLLGYTF
TGTGCCAGTAGTATCCCTGGGGGGAGGCTCCTTGGCTACACCTTC
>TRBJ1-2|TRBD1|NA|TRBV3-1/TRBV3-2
CASSPRQGIHGYTF
TGTGCCAGCAGCCCACGACAGGGAATACATGGCTACACCTTC
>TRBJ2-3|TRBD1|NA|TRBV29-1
CSVGRDSFTSTDTQYF
TGCAGCGTTGGCAGGGACAGCTTTACTAGCACAGATACGCAGTATTTT
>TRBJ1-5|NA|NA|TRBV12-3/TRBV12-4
CASSRLGAQHF
TGTGCCAGCAGTCGACTAGGGGCCCAGCATTTT
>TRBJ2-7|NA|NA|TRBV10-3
CAISESTVYWGSGLYEQYF
TGTGCCATCAGTGAGTCGACTGTATATTGGGGGAGCGGTCTCTACGAGCAGTACTTC
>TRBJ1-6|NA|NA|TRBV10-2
CASRDGSPLHF
TGCGCCAGCAGAGACGGTTCACCCCTCCACTTT
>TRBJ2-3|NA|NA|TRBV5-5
CASNPGTGTDTQYF
TGTGCCAGCAATCCAGGGACGGGGACAGATACGCAGTATTTT
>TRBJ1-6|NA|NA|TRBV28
CAAEGRGRNNSPLHF
TGTGCCGCTGAAGGGCGCGGTAGGAATAATTCACCCCTCCACTTT
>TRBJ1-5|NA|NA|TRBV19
CASSIDGLVGFSTETNQPQHF
TGTGCCAGTAGTATAGACGGACTGGTAGGGTTCTCGACTGAAACCAATCAGCCCCAGCATTTT